The clone carrying this TCR beta chain was counted a single time. Its cognate antigen is unknown. The CDR3 is made up of 16 amino acids. V shed 5 bases and J shed 4 bases, with 17 bases lying between them. Germline V gene lookup returns CDR1 MGHRA and CDR2 YSYEKL. immunoSEQ v3.0 was run at survey level. Measured with immunoSEQ multiplex PCR; TCRdb has only the in-frame clones, and not every one. The profile shows 15,000 to 20,000 clones, 76% of them singletons. The data were taken from a study of long-term antiretroviral therapy in people with HIV. Study summary: The 2015 recommendation for immediate ART came about a decade after the earliest samples.

Broader study findings: Clones expanded before ART dominated the repertoire at all time points. No data on ART adherence, viral resistance or therapy changes. The study found that diversity rose after ART but stayed below transplant donor controls.

V gene TRBV4-1 combines with J gene TRBJ2-2, with D perhaps matching TRBD1 (6 bases). Here the sequenced sample was unsorted PBMCs, taken 0.5 years before starting antiretroviral therapy. This TCR was recovered from a woman aged 45 to 65 with HIV. CDR3 loop: CASSFGGGLSTGELFF. The CDR3 DNA is TGCGCCAGCAGCTTTGGTGGGGGCCTTAGCACCGGGGAGCTGTTTTTT.